The T cell receptor (beta chain) under discussion was sequenced for a study of shared T cell receptors in the human thymus. Using immunoSEQ multiplex PCR, the repertoire was profiled, and TCRdb retains in-frame clones only, with some absent. The sample records some 400,000 clones, about 95% being singletons. The V end was cut by 6 bases, the J end by 2 bases, with 11 bases between. The CDR3 totals 13 residues. Germline V gives CDR1 MNHEY, CDR2 SVGAGI. V gene TRBV6-5 combines with J gene TRBJ2-7; D is unresolved. The receptor was derived from a human donor. Sequencing used thymocytes. The CDR3 is CASSRRQAYEQYF. CDR3 nucleotide sequence: TGTGCCAGCAGCCGACGCCAGGCCTACGAGCAGTACTTC.